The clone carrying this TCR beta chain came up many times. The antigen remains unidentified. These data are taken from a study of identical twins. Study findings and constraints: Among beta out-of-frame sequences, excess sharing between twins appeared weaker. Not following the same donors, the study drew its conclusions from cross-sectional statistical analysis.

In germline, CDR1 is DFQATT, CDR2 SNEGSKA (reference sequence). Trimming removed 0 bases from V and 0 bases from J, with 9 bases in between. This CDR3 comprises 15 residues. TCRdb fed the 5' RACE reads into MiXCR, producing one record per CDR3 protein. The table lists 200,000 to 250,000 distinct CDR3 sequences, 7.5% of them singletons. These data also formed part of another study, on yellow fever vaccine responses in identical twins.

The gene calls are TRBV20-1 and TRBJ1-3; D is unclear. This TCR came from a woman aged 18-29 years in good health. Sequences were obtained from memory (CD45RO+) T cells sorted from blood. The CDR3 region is CSARDGVFSGNTIYF. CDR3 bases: TGCAGTGCTAGAGATGGAGTCTTCTCTGGAAACACCATATATTTT.